This TCR beta chain is drawn from a study of T cell repertoires in cytomegalovirus infection. From the reads, TCRdb called clonotypes with MiXCR, one entry per CDR3 protein. The sample includes about half a million distinct CDR3 sequences, approximately 40% of them seen just once. Remarks on this clonotype: What it recognizes is unknown.

Broader study findings: The cumulative frequency of public TCR beta families identified carriers of CMV plus the relevant HLA.

In germline, CDR1 is SEHNR, CDR2 FQNEAQ (reference sequence). The CDR3 has 14 amino acids. Trimming took off 7 bases at V and 5 bases at J, with 15 bases between the two ends. This TCR came from a human donor in good health (CMV status not recorded). Some clones in this sample may be carry-over from other donors' samples. The sequenced sample was cultured PBMCs, obtained from culture after CMV antigen stimulation. This chain joins TRBV7-9 and TRBJ2-1; no clear D gene. The CDR3 sequence is CASTQVGLDNEQFF. The CDR3 DNA reads as TGTGCCAGCACCCAGGTAGGGCTCGACAATGAGCAGTTCTTC.